The 21 T cell receptor beta chains presented below share a single source sample, sequenced in a study of identical twins. A single record per CDR3 protein comes from TCRdb applying MiXCR to the 5' RACE reads. The sample lists approximately 690,000 distinct CDR3 sequences, around 6% occurring once. The specimen was naive T cells sorted from blood. These receptors were obtained from a man between 18 and 29 years old in good health.

This clonotype has just a few counts. This chain uses TRBV15 with TRBJ1-2; D is unresolved. Germline V gene data show CDR1 as LNHNV and CDR2 as YYDKDF (reference sequence). With 3 bases removed from V and 8 bases from J, the gap between germline ends came to 10 bases. This CDR3 has 12 residues. CDR3 region: CATSSLYGGYTF. CDR3 DNA: TGTGCCACCAGCAGCCTCTACGGCGGCTACACCTTC. Full variable domain (rest looked up from reference TRBV15 and TRBJ1-2): DAMVIQNPRYQVTQFGKPVTLSCSQTLNHNVMYWYQQKSSQAPKLLFHYYDKDFNNEADTPDNFQSRRPNTSFCFLDIRSPGLGDTAMYLCATSSLYGGYTFGSGTRLTVV.

In its sample, this clonotype was seen many times. This chain connects TRBV29-1 to TRBJ2-1; D is possibly TRBD1 (6 bases). This CDR3 is 13 amino acids long. The V end lost 2 bases, the J end lost 15 bases, and 20 bases lay between the germline ends. Per the germline V gene, CDR1 is SQVTM and CDR2 is ANQGSEA. The CDR3, as DNA: TGCAGCGTTGAAACACACGCCGGGACAAATACGTTCTTC. Translated: CSVETHAGTNTFF.

J is TRBJ2-1 and V is TRBV30; TRBD2 matches 7 bases. Germline-derived CDR1 and CDR2 are GTSNPN and SVGIG (reference sequence). This CDR3 contains 13 residues. The trim removed 0 bases at V and 7 bases at J, leaving 3 bases unmatched. DNA of the CDR3: TGTGCCTGGAGTGTACGCGGGAGAAATGAGCAGTTCTTC. Its translation is CAWSVRGRNEQFF.

This clonotype was counted a few times. This chain joins TRBV9 and TRBJ1-4; D is possibly TRBD1 (5 bases). The CDR3 loop spans 15 amino acids. The V end lost 0 bases, the J end lost 3 bases, and 9 bases lay between the germline ends. Per the germline V gene, CDR1 is SGDLS and CDR2 is YYNGEE. This CDR3 is CASSVGGVANEKLFF. In DNA form, the CDR3 reads TGTGCCAGCAGCGTAGGAGGGGTGGCTAATGAAAAACTGTTTTTT.

There are many counts of this clonotype. The gene calls are TRBV28 and TRBJ2-1, with no clear D. The CDR3 spans 12 residues. The germline V gene encodes CDR1 MDHEN and CDR2 SYDVKM. The germline V and J ends were trimmed by 4 bases and 8 bases, with 9 bases remaining between them. DNA of the CDR3: TGTGCCAGCAGTTACTTAGGGTATGAGCAGTTCTTC. Protein: CASSYLGYEQFF.

This clonotype was recorded at least ten times. The chain joins TRBV5-1 to TRBJ2-2; no definite D call. The germline V gene encodes CDR1 SGHRS and CDR2 YFSETQ. The CDR3 covers 15 residues. Trimming cost V 0 bases and J 4 bases, with 10 bases left between them. DNA of the CDR3: TGCGCCAGCAGCTTGGATTTGAGTAGCACCGGGGAGCTGTTTTTT. This gives the protein CASSLDLSSTGELFF. Full variable domain (outside the CDR3, taken from reference TRBV5-1 and TRBJ2-2): KAGVTQTPRYLIKTRGQQVTLSCSPISGHRSVSWYQQTPGQGLQFLFEYFSETQRNKGNFPGRFSGRQFSNSRSEMNVSTLELGDSALYLCASSLDLSSTGELFFGEGSRLTVL.

The J gene is TRBJ2-1, the V gene TRBV7-9; TRBD1 aligns across 7 bases. CDR3 size: 14 residues. Germline CDR1 and CDR2: SEHNR and FQNEAQ (reference sequence). The junction had 4 bases not matched to a gene; V was cut back by 5 bases and J by 3 bases. The CDR3: CASSPTGNYNEQFF. CDR3 sequence (DNA): TGTGCCAGCAGCCCGACAGGGAACTACAATGAGCAGTTCTTC.

This clonotype turned up a few times. This chain connects TRBV12-3 or TRBV12-4 to TRBJ2-7, with 16 bases identical to TRBD2. CDR3 length equals 16 residues. The trim removed 4 bases at V and 6 bases at J, leaving 6 bases unmatched. CDR3 nucleotide sequence: TGTGCCAGCAGTTCATCCGGGACTAGCGGGAGGGGCGAGCAGTACGTC. Its translation is CASSSSGTSGRGEQYV.

The gene calls are TRBV11-2 and TRBJ2-1; 7 bases are a match to TRBD2. Germline CDR1 SGHAT, CDR2 FQNNGV. V shed 7 bases, J shed 3 bases, and the junction held 15 bases outside the gene matches. CDR3 size: 17 residues. Here the CDR3 reads CASTLDVSGDYYNEQFF. The CDR3, as DNA: TGTGCCAGCACCCTCGACGTAAGTGGGGACTACTACAATGAGCAGTTCTTC.

This clonotype occurred many times. The V gene is TRBV6-5, the J gene TRBJ2-1; 10 bases line up with TRBD2. Germline CDR1 and CDR2: MNHEY and SVGAGI. The CDR3 runs 15 residues. V dropped 2 bases and J dropped 9; count of bases not matched to a gene: 7. The CDR3 protein is CASSYGASGSGEQFF. Here the CDR3 DNA reads TGTGCCAGCAGTTACGGTGCTAGCGGGAGTGGTGAGCAGTTCTTC.

Many counts were recorded for this clonotype. V usage is TRBV29-1 and J usage is TRBJ2-1, with D possibly being TRBD2 (5 bases). This CDR3 comprises 12 residues. CDR1 and CDR2 (germline): SQVTM, ANQGSEA. With 7 bases removed from V and 6 bases from J, the gap between germline ends came to 13 bases. The CDR3 spells CSAGFFGNEQFF. As DNA, the CDR3 is TGCAGCGCGGGGTTTTTTGGCAATGAGCAGTTCTTC.

The chain carries TRBV4-2 and TRBJ2-7; 13 bases fit TRBD2. The J segment lost 4 bases and the V segment lost 4 bases, leaving 10 bases of the junction unmatched. The CDR3 has 17 residues. CDR1 LGHNA and CDR2 YNFKEQ come from the germline V gene. CDR3 in DNA: TGTGCCAGCAGCCCCAAGTCGACTAGCGGGAGGCAGTACGAGCAGTACTTC. Its translation is CASSPKSTSGRQYEQYF.

This clonotype was recorded many times. This chain links TRBV7-9 with TRBJ2-3; D is unresolved. V gave up 1 base and J gave up 4 bases, with 12 bases separating them. CDR1 and CDR2 (germline): SEHNR, FQNEAQ (reference sequence). The CDR3 runs to 15 residues. CDR3 DNA sequence: TGTGCCAGCAGCTTAGGACGCGAACCTTCAGATACGCAGTATTTT. It is translated as CASSLGREPSDTQYF.

This chain uses TRBV11-2 with TRBJ1-1; D remains unclear. The CDR3 spans 13 residues. Trimming removed 0 bases from V and 5 bases from J, with 7 bases in between. Germline V lookup: CDR1 SGHAT, CDR2 FQNNGV. DNA of the CDR3: TGTGCCAGCAGCTTAGAGGTTCGAACTGAAGCTTTCTTT. It is translated as CASSLEVRTEAFF. Looking up the rest from reference TRBV11-2 and TRBJ1-1 gives the full variable domain: EAGVAQSPRYKIIEKRQSVAFWCNPISGHATLYWYQQILGQGPKLLIQFQNNGVVDDSQLPKDRFSAERLKGVDSTLKIQPAKLEDSAVYLCASSLEVRTEAFFGQGTRLTVV.

This clonotype was recorded at least ten times. The chain carries TRBV12-3 or TRBV12-4 and TRBJ2-5; maybe TRBD2 (5 bases). The CDR3 sequence is 13 residues long. The V and J ends lost 6 bases and 4 bases respectively, with 12 bases between them. CDR3 in amino acids: CASSRNSGETQYF. The CDR3 DNA follows: TGTGCCAGCAGCAGAAACAGCGGAGAGACCCAGTACTTC.

The chain recombines TRBV27 with TRBJ2-5, with D hard to call. The CDR3 spans 14 residues. The V and J ends lost 0 bases and 2 bases respectively, with 7 bases between them. CDR1 and CDR2 (germline): MNHEY, SMNVEV (reference sequence). The DNA of the CDR3 is TGTGCCAGCAGTTTATCGTTTGCGCAAGAGACCCAGTACTTC. Translation gives CASSLSFAQETQYF.

The chain links TRBV29-1 to TRBJ2-3; TRBD1 matches 8 bases. V lost 6 bases to trimming and J lost 3 bases; unmatched junction nucleotides: 5. The CDR3 is 13 amino acids. The germline CDR1 and CDR2 sequences are SQVTM and ANQGSEA. The CDR3: CSVATGVTDTQYF. The CDR3 DNA sequence: TGCAGCGTCGCGACAGGGGTGACAGATACGCAGTATTTT.

There are a few counts of this clonotype. The chain joins TRBV18 to TRBJ2-5, with D perhaps TRBD1 (5 bases). This CDR3 is built from 16 residues. Germline V gene lookup returns CDR1 KGHSH and CDR2 LQKENI. Trimming shortened V by 1 base and J by 2 bases, and 14 bases separated the two germline ends. The DNA of the CDR3 is TGTGCCAGCTCACCACGTAAGGGGATTTTGCAAGAGACCCAGTACTTC. It translates to CASSPRKGILQETQYF.

This clonotype was detected a few times. The chain links TRBV6-2 or TRBV6-3 to TRBJ2-1; a weak D match, TRBD2 (5 bases). V lost 5 bases to trimming and J lost 0 bases, with 20 bases between them. Per the germline V gene, CDR1 is MNHEY and CDR2 is SVGEGT. This CDR3 spans 18 amino acids. This chain's CDR3 is CASSKNAPGKSSYNEQFF. CDR3 nucleotides: TGTGCCAGCAGTAAAAATGCACCGGGAAAGAGCTCCTACAATGAGCAGTTCTTC.

This clonotype was counted ten times or more. The chain uses TRBV4-1 and TRBJ1-5; 7 nucleotides match TRBD1. Germline values: CDR1 MGHRA, CDR2 YSYEKL. The CDR3 is 14 residues long. With V trimmed by 1 base and J by 15 bases, 12 bases remained unmatched. The CDR3: CASSQVQGGASAHF. The CDR3 DNA follows: TGCGCCAGCAGCCAAGTCCAGGGGGGCGCGTCGGCGCATTTT.

This clonotype was detected many times. The CDR3 region is CSASWWEGYYEQYF. The CDR3 nucleotides are TGCAGTGCTAGTTGGTGGGAGGGCTACTACGAGCAGTACTTC. The V gene is TRBV20-1, the J gene TRBJ2-7, with 7 bases identical to TRBD2. This CDR3 contains 14 residues. V was clipped by 3 bases and J by 3 bases; unmatched bases: 8. From germline, CDR1 is DFQATT and CDR2 SNEGSKA (reference sequence).